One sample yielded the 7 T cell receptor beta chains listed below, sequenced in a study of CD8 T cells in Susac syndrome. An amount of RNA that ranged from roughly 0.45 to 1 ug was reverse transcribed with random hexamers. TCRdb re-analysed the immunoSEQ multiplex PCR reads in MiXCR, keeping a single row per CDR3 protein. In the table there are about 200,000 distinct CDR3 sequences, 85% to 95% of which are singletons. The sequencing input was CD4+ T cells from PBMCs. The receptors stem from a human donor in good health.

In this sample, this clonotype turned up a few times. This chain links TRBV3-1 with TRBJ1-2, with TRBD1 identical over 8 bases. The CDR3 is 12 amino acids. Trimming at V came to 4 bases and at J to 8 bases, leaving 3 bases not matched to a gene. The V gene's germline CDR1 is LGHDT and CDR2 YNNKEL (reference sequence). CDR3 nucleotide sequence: TGTGCCAGCAGCCTGACAGGGGAAGGCTACACCTTC. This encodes CASSLTGEGYTF.

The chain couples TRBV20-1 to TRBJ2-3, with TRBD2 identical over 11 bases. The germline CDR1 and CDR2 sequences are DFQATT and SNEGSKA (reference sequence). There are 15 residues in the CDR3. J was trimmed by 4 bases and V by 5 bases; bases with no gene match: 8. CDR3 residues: CSAPTSGGISDTQYF. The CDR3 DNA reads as TGCAGTGCTCCCACTAGCGGGGGAATATCAGATACGCAGTATTTT.

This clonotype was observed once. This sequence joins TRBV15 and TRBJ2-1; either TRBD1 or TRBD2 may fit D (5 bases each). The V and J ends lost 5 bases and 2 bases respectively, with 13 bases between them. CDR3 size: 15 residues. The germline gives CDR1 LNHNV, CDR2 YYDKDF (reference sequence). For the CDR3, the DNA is TGTGCCACCAGCGCCGGGACCGACCCCTACAATGAGCAGTTCTTC. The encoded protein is CATSAGTDPYNEQFF.

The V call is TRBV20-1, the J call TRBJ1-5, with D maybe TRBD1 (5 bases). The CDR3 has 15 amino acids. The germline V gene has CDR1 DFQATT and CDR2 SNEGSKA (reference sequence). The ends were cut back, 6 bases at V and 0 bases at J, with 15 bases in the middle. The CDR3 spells CSANQGLYSNQPQHF. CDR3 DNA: TGCAGTGCGAACCAGGGTCTGTATAGCAATCAGCCCCAGCATTTT.

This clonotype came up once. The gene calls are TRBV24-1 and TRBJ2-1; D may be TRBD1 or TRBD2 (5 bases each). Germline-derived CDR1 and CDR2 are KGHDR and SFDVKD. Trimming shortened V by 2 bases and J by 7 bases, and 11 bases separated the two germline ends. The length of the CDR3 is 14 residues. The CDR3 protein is CATSDWDPENEQFF. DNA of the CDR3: TGTGCCACCAGTGATTGGGACCCAGAGAATGAGCAGTTCTTC.

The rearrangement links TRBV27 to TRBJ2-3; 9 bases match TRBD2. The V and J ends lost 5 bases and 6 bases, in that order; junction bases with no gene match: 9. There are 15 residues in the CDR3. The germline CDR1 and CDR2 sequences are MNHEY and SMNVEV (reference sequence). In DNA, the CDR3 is TGTGCCAGCAGTACTTCCCGTAGCGGGGGCGATACGCAGTATTTT. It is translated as CASSTSRSGGDTQYF.

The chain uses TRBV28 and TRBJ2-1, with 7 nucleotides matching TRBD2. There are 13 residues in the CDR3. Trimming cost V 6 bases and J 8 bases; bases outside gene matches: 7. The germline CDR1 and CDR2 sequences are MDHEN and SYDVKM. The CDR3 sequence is CASSLGTSDEQFF. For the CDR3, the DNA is TGTGCCAGCAGCCTTGGAACTAGCGATGAGCAGTTCTTC.